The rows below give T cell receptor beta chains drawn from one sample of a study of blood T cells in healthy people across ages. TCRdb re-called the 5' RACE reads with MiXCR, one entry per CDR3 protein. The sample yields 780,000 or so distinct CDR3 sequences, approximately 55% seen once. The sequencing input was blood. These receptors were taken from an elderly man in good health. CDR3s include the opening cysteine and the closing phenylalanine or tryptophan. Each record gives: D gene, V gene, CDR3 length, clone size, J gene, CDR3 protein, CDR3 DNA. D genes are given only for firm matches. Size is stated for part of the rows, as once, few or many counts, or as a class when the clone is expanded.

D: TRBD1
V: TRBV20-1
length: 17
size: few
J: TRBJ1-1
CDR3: CSARDPRTGLLNTEAFF
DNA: TGCAGTGCTAGAGATCCCAGGACAGGGCTATTGAACACTGAAGCTTTCTTT

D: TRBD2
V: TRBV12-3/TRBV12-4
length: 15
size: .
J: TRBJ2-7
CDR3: CASSPLAGARYEQYF
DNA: TGTGCCAGCAGCCCACTAGCGGGAGCACGCTACGAGCAGTACTTC

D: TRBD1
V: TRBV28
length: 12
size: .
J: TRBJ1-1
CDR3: CASRQGTGEAFF
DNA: TGTGCCAGCAGACAGGGGACGGGTGAAGCTTTCTTT

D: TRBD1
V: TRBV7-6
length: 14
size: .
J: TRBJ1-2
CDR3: CASSIGTGNYGYTF
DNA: TGTGCCAGCAGCATAGGGACAGGGAACTATGGCTACACCTTC

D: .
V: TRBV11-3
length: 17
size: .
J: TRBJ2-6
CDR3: CASSFVRRSSGANVLTF
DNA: TGTGCCAGCAGCTTCGTACGACGGAGCTCTGGGGCCAACGTCCTGACTTTC

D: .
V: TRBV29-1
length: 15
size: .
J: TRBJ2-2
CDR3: CSVEAGRGSTGELFF
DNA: TGCAGCGTTGAAGCGGGCAGGGGTAGCACCGGGGAGCTGTTTTTT

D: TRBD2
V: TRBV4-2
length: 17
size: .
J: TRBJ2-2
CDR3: CASSRGASGFNTGELFF
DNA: TGTGCCAGCAGCAGGGGGGCTAGCGGGTTCAACACCGGGGAGCTGTTTTTT

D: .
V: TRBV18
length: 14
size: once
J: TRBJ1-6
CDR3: CASSPGTDNSPPHF
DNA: TGTGCCAGCTCTCCCGGGACGGATAATTCACCCCCCCACTTT

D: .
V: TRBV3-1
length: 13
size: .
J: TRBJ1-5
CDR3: CASSFDGYQPQHF
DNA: TGTGCCAGCAGCTTCGACGGTTATCAGCCCCAGCATTTT

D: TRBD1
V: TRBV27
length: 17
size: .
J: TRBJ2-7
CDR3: CASSLSAPRDRSYEQYF
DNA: TGTGCCAGCAGTTTATCGGCACCTAGGGACAGATCCTACGAGCAGTACTTC

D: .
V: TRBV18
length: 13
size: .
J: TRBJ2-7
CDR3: CASSPLGEGEQYF
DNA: TGTGCCAGCTCACCGCTCGGGGAAGGCGAGCAGTACTTC

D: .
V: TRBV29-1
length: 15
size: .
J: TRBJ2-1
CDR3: CSVSRTSSQAETQFF
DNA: TGCAGCGTTTCCCGTACTAGTTCTCAGGCGGAGACCCAGTTCTTC

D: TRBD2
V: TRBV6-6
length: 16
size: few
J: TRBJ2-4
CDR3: CASSQGLAGGGDIQYF
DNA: TGTGCCAGCAGCCAGGGACTAGCGGGAGGAGGGGACATTCAGTACTTC

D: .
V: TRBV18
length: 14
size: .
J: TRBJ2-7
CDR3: CASSARSGAYEQYF
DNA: TGTGCCAGCTCAGCGCGATCTGGGGCCTACGAGCAGTACTTC

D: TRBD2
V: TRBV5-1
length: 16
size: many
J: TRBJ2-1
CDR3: CASSLEGLAVYNEQFF
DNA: TGCGCCAGCAGCTTGGAGGGACTAGCCGTGTACAATGAGCAGTTCTTC

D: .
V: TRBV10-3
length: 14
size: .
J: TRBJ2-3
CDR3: CAISESGPIDTQYF
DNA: TGTGCCATCAGTGAGTCGGGACCTATTGATACGCAGTATTTT

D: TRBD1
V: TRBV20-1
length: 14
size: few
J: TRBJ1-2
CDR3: CSALKGTGASGYTF
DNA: TGCAGTGCCCTAAAGGGGACAGGGGCGTCAGGCTACACCTTC

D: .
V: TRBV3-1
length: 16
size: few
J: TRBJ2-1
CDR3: CASSSPPAASYNEQFF
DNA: TGTGCCAGCAGCTCCCCCCCTGCAGCGTCCTACAATGAGCAGTTCTTC

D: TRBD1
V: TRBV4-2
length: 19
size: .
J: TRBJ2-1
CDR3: CASSTLDRVGISSYNEQFF
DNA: TGTGCCAGCAGCACATTGGACAGGGTAGGGATTAGCTCCTACAATGAGCAGTTCTTC

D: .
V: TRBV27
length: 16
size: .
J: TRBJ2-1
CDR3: CASTLGLARPYNEQFF
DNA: TGTGCCAGCACCCTGGGGCTAGCGAGACCCTACAATGAGCAGTTCTTC

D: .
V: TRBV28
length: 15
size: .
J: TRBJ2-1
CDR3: CATLPGGGTYNEQFF
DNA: TGTGCCACCCTCCCCGGTGGGGGCACCTACAATGAGCAGTTCTTC

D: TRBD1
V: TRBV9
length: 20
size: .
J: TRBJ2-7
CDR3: CASSVSKPGQGVWLTYEQYF
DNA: TGTGCCAGCAGCGTGTCAAAACCGGGACAGGGAGTTTGGTTGACATACGAGCAGTACTTC

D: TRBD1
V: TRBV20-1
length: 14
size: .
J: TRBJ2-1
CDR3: CSAPDRGTYNEQFF
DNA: TGCAGTGCCCCGGACAGGGGAACCTACAATGAGCAGTTCTTC

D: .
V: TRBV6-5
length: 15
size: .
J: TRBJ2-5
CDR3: CASSYDSSRQETQYF
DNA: TGTGCCAGCAGTTACGATTCGTCCCGCCAAGAGACCCAGTACTTC

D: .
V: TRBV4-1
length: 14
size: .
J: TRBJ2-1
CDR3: CASSQGAGYNEQFF
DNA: TGCGCCAGCAGCCAGGGGGCCGGCTACAATGAGCAGTTCTTC

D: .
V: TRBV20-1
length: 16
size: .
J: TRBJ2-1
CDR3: CSAKSSLGSSYNEQFF
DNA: TGCAGTGCGAAGAGTTCCCTGGGGAGCTCCTACAATGAGCAGTTCTTC

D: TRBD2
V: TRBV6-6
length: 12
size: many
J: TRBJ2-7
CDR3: CASSPTGGEQYF
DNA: TGTGCCAGCAGCCCCACGGGGGGCGAGCAGTACTTC

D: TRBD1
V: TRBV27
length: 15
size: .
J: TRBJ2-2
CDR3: CASRIGTGKTGELFF
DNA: TGTGCCAGCAGGATAGGGACAGGGAAAACCGGGGAGCTGTTTTTT

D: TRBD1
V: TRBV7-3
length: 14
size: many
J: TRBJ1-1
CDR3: CASSPSGGNTEAFF
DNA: TGTGCCAGCAGCCCGTCAGGGGGGAACACTGAAGCTTTCTTT

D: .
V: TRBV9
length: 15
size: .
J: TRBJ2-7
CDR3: CASSVAPQGSYEQYF
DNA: TGTGCCAGCAGCGTAGCTCCCCAGGGTTCCTACGAGCAGTACTTC

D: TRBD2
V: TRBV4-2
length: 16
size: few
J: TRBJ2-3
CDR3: CASSQGTSGRPDTQYF
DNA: TGTGCCAGCAGCCAGGGGACTAGCGGGAGGCCAGATACGCAGTATTTT

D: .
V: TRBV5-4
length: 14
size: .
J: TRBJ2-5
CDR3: CASSLALGDQTQYF
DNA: TGTGCCAGCAGCTTGGCTCTCGGGGACCAGACCCAGTACTTC

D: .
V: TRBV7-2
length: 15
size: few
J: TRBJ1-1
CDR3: CASSLAGTQNTEAFF
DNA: TGTGCCAGCAGCTTAGCAGGGACCCAGAACACTGAAGCTTTCTTT

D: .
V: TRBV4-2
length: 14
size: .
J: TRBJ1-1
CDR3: CASSLISENTEAFF
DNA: TGTGCCAGCAGTCTTATCAGCGAGAACACTGAAGCTTTCTTT

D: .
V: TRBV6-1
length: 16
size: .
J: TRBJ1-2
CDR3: CASSLHAGTGDYGYTF
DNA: TGTGCCAGCAGCCTTCATGCAGGGACGGGAGACTATGGCTACACCTTC

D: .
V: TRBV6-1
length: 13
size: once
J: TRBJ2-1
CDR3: CASSPDKNNEQFF
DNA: TGTGCCAGCAGCCCGGACAAGAACAATGAGCAGTTCTTC

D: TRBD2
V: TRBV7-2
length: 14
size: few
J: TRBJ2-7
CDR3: CASRWGGSGDEQYF
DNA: TGTGCCAGCAGGTGGGGAGGGAGCGGTGACGAGCAGTACTTC

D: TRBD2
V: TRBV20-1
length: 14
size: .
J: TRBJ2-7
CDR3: CSAPGGSRVDVQYF
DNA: TGCAGTGCTCCAGGCGGGAGCCGTGTCGACGTGCAGTACTTC

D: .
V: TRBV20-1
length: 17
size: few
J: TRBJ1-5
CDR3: CSARDSRDPYSNQPQHF
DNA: TGCAGTGCTAGAGATAGCAGGGACCCGTATAGCAATCAGCCCCAGCATTTT

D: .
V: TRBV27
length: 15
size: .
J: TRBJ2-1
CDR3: CASSFLRGSDNEQFF
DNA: TGTGCCAGCAGTTTCTTGAGGGGTTCCGACAATGAGCAGTTCTTC

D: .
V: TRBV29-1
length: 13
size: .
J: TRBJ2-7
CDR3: CSETGTSDYEQYF
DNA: TGCAGCGAGACCGGTACATCGGACTACGAGCAGTACTTC

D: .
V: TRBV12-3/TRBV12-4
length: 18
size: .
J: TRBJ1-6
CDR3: CASSLESLGSSYNSPLHF
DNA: TGTGCCAGCAGTTTAGAGTCCCTAGGGAGCTCCTATAATTCACCCCTCCACTTT

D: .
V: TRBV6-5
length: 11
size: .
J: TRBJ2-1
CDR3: CASSDISEQFF
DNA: TGTGCCAGCAGTGACATTAGTGAGCAGTTCTTC

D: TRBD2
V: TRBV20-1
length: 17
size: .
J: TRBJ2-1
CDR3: CSARPGLADLYQETQFF
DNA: TGCAGTGCTAGACCGGGACTAGCGGATTTGTACCAAGAGACCCAGTTCTTC

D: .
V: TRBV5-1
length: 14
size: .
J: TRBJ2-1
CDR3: CASSFGQLGETQFF
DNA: TGCGCCAGCAGCTTTGGACAGCTGGGAGAGACCCAGTTCTTC

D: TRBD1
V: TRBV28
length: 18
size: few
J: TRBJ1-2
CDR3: CASSLPAYRPGTGNGYTF
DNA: TGTGCCAGCAGTTTACCAGCATATCGACCGGGGACAGGGAATGGCTACACCTTC

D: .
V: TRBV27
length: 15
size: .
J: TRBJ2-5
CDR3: CASSFSVRGLRTQYF
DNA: TGTGCCAGCAGCTTCTCAGTCCGCGGGTTGCGGACCCAGTACTTC